This record covers a single T cell receptor beta chain. What antigen it recognizes has not been identified. Per-base quality was not reported, and no clone a single base away is much larger than it. These data belong to a study of immune cell composition in non-small cell lung cancer (dated by TCRdb to 2016 to 2017). In the study overall: To assign histologic subtype, which was mostly lung adenocarcinoma or squamous cell carcinoma, H&E was combined with p63, CK5, Napsin A and TTF-1 immunohistochemistry. Using Adaptive Biotechnologies, the researchers ran TCR-beta sequencing on around 35 paired NSCLC tumour and non-adjacent lung specimens, along with around 25 tumour-only specimens. In supplementary cohort #1, which comprised around 11 lung adenocarcinoma cases, paired tumour/lung TCR-beta sequencing was performed and TIL populations were generated so that tumour reactivity could be assessed. A handful of tumour specimens with TCR-beta data were rare histological subtypes and were excluded from the subtype comparisons. What the research found in general, with its limitations: Smoking pack-years did not significantly correlate with tumour TCR-beta clonality. Across 10 adenocarcinoma cases, TIL tumour reactivity correlated strongly with maximal tumour-associated clone frequency but not with overall clonality. Tumour-associated clones >0.5% occurred in nearly half of NSCLC cases: about 35% of adenocarcinomas versus around 79% of squamous carcinomas. The reactivity cohort was only approximately nine cases, and tumour-reactive clones were not shown to share sequences with the dominant in vivo tumour-associated clones.

Normal lung samples came from the same patient and were non-adjacent lung tissue collected as far from the tumour as possible, with a minimum distance of 3 cm. Genomic DNA was isolated with the QIAamp DNA kit from frozen aliquots of single-cell suspensions that had not been sorted. Tissues were received within 2 hours of resection and processed immediately into single-cell suspensions. Tissue was mechanically dissociated and enzymatically digested with DNase I, collagenase I and hyaluronidase for less than 35 minutes at 37 °C, then filtered and RBC-lysed. TCR-beta CDR3 regions were amplified from genomic DNA by a two-step multiplex PCR, with the second step adding Illumina-compatible adaptors. As a commercial immunoSEQ service, TCR-beta immunosequencing was carried out on an Illumina platform. The study's processing was this. Two measures summarised the repertoires: productive clonality, and Top 10 Clones, meaning the percentage of T-cell templates coming from the ten most frequent sequences. Values for productive clonality spanned 0 to 1, where a value of 1 indicated a monoclonal population. Tumour-associated clones, identified using log10 scatter plots, were defined as sequences that made up at least 0.1% of tumour T-cell templates and were not found in the matched non-adjacent lung. Analyses were done in GraphPad Prism7 and R, with Student's t-tests for two-group comparisons, ANOVA for stages, and linear regression for relationships. The table comes from immuneACCESS by way of TCRdb, which keeps in-frame sequences with V and J called. Part of the clones is missing from these tables; in studies checked, under half for an unresolved V gene and the rest for unknown reasons. V and J calls and clone size follow that table, whereas D and trimming were derived from the DNA. For this sample the table gives some 3,000 clones, of which about 73% were detected only once. Less than 30% of the sample comes from the top ten.

Per the germline V gene (reference sequence), MNHEY is the CDR1 and SMNVEV is the CDR2. Taken from cysteine to phenylalanine, the CDR3 has 14 residues. CDR3 DNA only is kept here, 42 bases in frame from base 1. V drops 5 bases and J drops 5 bases, leaving 15 bases in between. The sample taken for sequencing was non-adjacent lung tissue. The V and J genes are TRBV27 and TRBJ1-1; the D gene is perhaps TRBD1, from 6 matching bases. This clonotype was obtained from a human donor with non-small cell lung cancer. The sequence in DNA is TGTGCCAGCAGTGTGGTCAGCCAGGGGACTGAAGCTTTCTTT. This sequence encodes CASSVVSQGTEAFF.